This T cell receptor (beta chain) was documented in a study of blood T cell repertoires in COVID-19. Germline CDR1 reads GTSNPN; CDR2 reads SVGIG (reference sequence). The CDR3 is 12 residues long. This clone appeared a single time. Symptom resolution, clearance, or two negative PCRs marked the recovered donors of Cohort 3. In the source study's methods: Estimated nucleated cell counts came from reference gene primer amplification. Libraries were prepared by immunoSEQ multiplex PCR; TCRdb keeps only in-frame clonotypes and omits some of them. V and J calls and clone size are copied from that table; D and trimming were computed from the DNA. The sample has about 270,000 clones, around nine tenths seen once.

The gene calls are TRBV30 and TRBJ1-2, with a weak D call TRBD1 (5 bases). The specimen was PBMCs or T cells enriched from blood (not recorded which). This receptor was taken from a woman aged 18-30 years who had recovered from COVID-19. Written as DNA, the CDR3 is TGTGCTGGCCGGGGGGACCGGGTCGGCTACACCTTC. As protein: CAGRGDRVGYTF.